The 18 T cell receptor beta chains below come from one sample, sequenced in a study of cytomegalovirus exposure and HLA in healthy donors. Researchers ran the PCR with 60 Vbeta and 13 Jbeta primers. TCRdb keeps only in-frame clones here, not all; method: immunoSEQ multiplex PCR. The table has about 130,000 clones, about 66% seen once; the top ten hold more than 1.5%. The sample taken for sequencing was PBMCs. These receptors all come from a human donor in good health.

This rearrangement joins TRBV9 to TRBJ1-1; 8 nucleotides match TRBD1. This CDR3 has 15 residues. The V gene's germline CDR1 is SGDLS and CDR2 YYNGEE. V was clipped by 0 bases and J by 5 bases; unmatched bases: 6. CDR3 in amino acids: CASSVDRGGQTEAFF. CDR3 DNA: TGTGCCAGCAGCGTAGACAGGGGGGGTCAGACTGAAGCTTTCTTT.

The chain has TRBV2 and TRBJ2-7; 8 positions match TRBD1. Germline-derived CDR1 and CDR2 are SNHLY and FYNNEI. The CDR3 is 14 amino acids. V dropped 7 bases and J dropped 3; count of bases not matched to a gene: 8. For the CDR3, the DNA is TGTGCCAGCATTAAGGACAGGGCCCTCTACGAGCAGTACTTC. This gives the protein CASIKDRALYEQYF.

This clone was seen only a few times. The chain carries TRBV7-6 and TRBJ2-1; a weak D match, TRBD2 (5 bases). CDR1 is SGHVS, CDR2 FNYEAQ, per germline. The length of the CDR3 is 18 residues. V lost 2 bases and J 0 bases, leaving 17 bases between the germline ends. Here the CDR3 reads CASSLSPPGLTSYNEQFF. CDR3 in DNA: TGTGCCAGCAGCTTATCGCCCCCAGGACTTACCTCCTACAATGAGCAGTTCTTC.

The chain uses TRBV28 and TRBJ2-1; D gene uncertain. CDR1 MDHEN and CDR2 SYDVKM come from the germline V gene. The V end lost 4 bases, the J end lost 0 bases, and 16 bases lay between the germline ends. This CDR3 has 17 residues. The CDR3 DNA follows: TGTGCCAGCAGTTACTCCTATGCAGGAAGCTCCTACAATGAGCAGTTCTTC. This translates into CASSYSYAGSSYNEQFF.

The chain carries TRBV4-2 and TRBJ2-2, with TRBD1 matching over 7 bases. Trimming removed 0 bases from V and 5 bases from J; junction bases left unmatched: 9. The CDR3 runs 17 residues. Looked up from germline, CDR1 is LGHNA and CDR2 is YNFKEQ. In nucleotides, the CDR3 is TGTGCCAGCAGCCAAGAGTTAACAGGGGTAGAGACCGGGGAGCTGTTTTTT. Its translation is CASSQELTGVETGELFF.

CDR3 loop: CASSPHPGQAYEQYF. The CDR3 bases are TGTGCCAGCTCACCACATCCGGGACAGGCTTACGAGCAGTACTTC. The gene calls are TRBV18 and TRBJ2-5; TRBD1 agrees at 8 bases. The tail of the sequence fits TRBJ2-7 better, so the J call may be wrong. Germline loops: CDR1 KGHSH, CDR2 LQKENI. CDR3 length: 15 amino acids.

The rearrangement links TRBV28 to TRBJ2-7; 8 nucleotides match TRBD1. After removal of 6 bases from V and 2 bases from J, the junction contained 6 bases not matched to a gene. The CDR3 spans 14 residues. Per the germline V gene, CDR1 is MDHEN and CDR2 is SYDVKM. This chain's CDR3 is CASRTGDTTYEQYF. The CDR3 coding sequence is TGTGCCAGCAGGACAGGGGACACCACCTACGAGCAGTACTTC.

The rearrangement joins TRBV19 to TRBJ2-7; TRBD1 is a possible D gene (6 bases). Between the trimmed V and J ends, which lost 5 bases and 7 bases, there was a span of 15 bases. CDR1 is LNHDA and CDR2 is SQIVND in the germline V gene (reference sequence). The CDR3 is 13 amino acids. The CDR3 DNA reads as TGTGCCAGTAGTTCTCCGACAGGTTTTGAGCAGTACTTC. Amino acid sequence: CASSSPTGFEQYF. Full variable domain (rest looked up from reference TRBV19 and TRBJ2-7): DGGITQSPKYLFRKEGQNVTLSCEQNLNHDAMYWYRQDPGQGLRLIYYSQIVNDFQKGDIAEGYSVSREKKESFPLTVTSAQKNPTAFYLCASSSPTGFEQYFGPGTRLTVT.

The chain has TRBV15 and TRBJ1-4, with D possibly TRBD1 on 5 matching bases. V dropped 0 bases and J dropped 7 bases, with 9 bases sitting between them. Looked up from germline, CDR1 is LNHNV and CDR2 is YYDKDF (reference sequence). This CDR3 region has 14 residues. The CDR3 region is CATSRDRQPEKLFF. CDR3 DNA: TGTGCCACCAGCAGAGATCGACAGCCTGAAAAACTGTTTTTT.

The chain carries TRBV27 and TRBJ2-4; 7 bases fit TRBD2. The CDR3 covers 16 residues. Per the germline V gene, CDR1 is MNHEY and CDR2 is SMNVEV (reference sequence). The ends lost 5 bases at V and 0 bases at J; junction bases unmatched: 7. The CDR3 bases are TGTGCCAGCAGTCCAGCGGGAACGGTAGCCAAAAACATTCAGTACTTC. Amino acids: CASSPAGTVAKNIQYF.

This clone was observed a handful of times. The chain employs TRBV4-1 and TRBJ2-7; TRBD1 aligns across 9 bases. This CDR3 is 15 amino acids long. Losses at the gene ends were 6 bases for V and 3 bases for J; bases not matched to a gene: 9. Per germline, CDR1 MGHRA and CDR2 YSYEKL. CDR3 sequence: CASRYTGGDYYEQYF. In nucleotides, the CDR3 is TGCGCCAGCAGGTACACAGGGGGCGACTACTACGAGCAGTACTTC.

This chain uses TRBV11-2 with TRBJ2-3, with TRBD2 identical over 10 bases. Germline CDR1 reads SGHAT; CDR2 reads FQNNGV. CDR3 size: 18 residues. After removal of 1 base from V and 5 bases from J, the junction contained 12 bases not matched to a gene. CDR3 sequence: CASSLGSGRAGSGDTQYF. The CDR3 coding sequence is TGTGCCAGCAGCTTAGGAAGCGGGAGGGCCGGGTCAGGAGATACGCAGTATTTT.

As to this clone: A read error is likely, as this CDR3 ends without the conserved phenylalanine or tryptophan. This chain joins TRBV25-1 and TRBJ1-2; TRBD1 aligns across 8 bases. Germline assignment: CDR1 MGHDK and CDR2 SYGVNS. The trim removed 6 bases at V and 6 bases at J, leaving 6 bases unmatched. The CDR3 extends over 13 amino acids. CDR3 sequence reads: CASSSGQVDGYTL. The CDR3 DNA sequence: TGTGCCAGCAGCTCGGGACAGGTCGATGGCTACACCCTC.

The gene calls are TRBV28 and TRBJ1-3; D might be TRBD1 (5 bases). Per germline, CDR1 MDHEN and CDR2 SYDVKM. Trimming removed 2 bases at V and 3 bases at J, with 11 bases between. This CDR3 contains 15 residues. CDR3 region: CASSLVGRVGNTIYF. The CDR3 nucleotides are TGTGCCAGCAGTTTAGTCGGCAGGGTTGGAAACACCATATATTTT.

The V call is TRBV6-5, the J call TRBJ1-1; 7 nucleotides agree with TRBD1. The CDR3 consists of 15 residues. Germline lookup yields CDR1 MNHEY and CDR2 SVGAGI. With V trimmed by 2 bases and J by 4 bases, 7 bases remained unmatched. CDR3 nucleotide sequence: TGTGCCAGCAGTTACGACAGGGTCTTGGTCACTGAAGCTTTCTTT. Protein sequence: CASSYDRVLVTEAFF.

This chain connects TRBV7-8 to TRBJ2-5, with TRBD2 matching over 9 bases. Matching the DNA end better, TRBJ2-7 makes the J call doubtful. The CDR3 loop spans 15 amino acids. CDR1 SGHVS and CDR2 FQNEAQ come from the germline V gene. This chain's CDR3 is CASSLALAGNYEQYF. DNA of the CDR3: TGTGCCAGCAGCTTAGCTCTAGCGGGGAACTACGAGCAGTACTTC.

The rearrangement uses TRBV18 and TRBJ2-2, with a tentative D call TRBD2 (5 bases). Germline assignment: CDR1 KGHSH and CDR2 LQKENI. The V end was cut by 5 bases, the J end by 4 bases, with 8 bases between. The CDR3 consists of 13 residues. The CDR3 region is CASSEGFTGELFF. The CDR3 region has the DNA TGTGCCAGCTCAGAGGGATTCACCGGGGAGCTGTTTTTT.

The chain joins TRBV13 to TRBJ2-7; 11 bases map to TRBD2. V lost 5 bases and J lost 7; bases outside the gene matches: 10. Looked up from germline, CDR1 is PRHDT and CDR2 is FYEKMQ (reference sequence). The CDR3 is 15 amino acids. The DNA for the CDR3 is TGTGCCAGCAGCCTGTTAGCGGGAGGGCCAGGGGAGCAGTACTTC. Protein sequence: CASSLLAGGPGEQYF.